The 8 T cell receptor beta chains in this list originate from one sample, sequenced in a study of blood T cells in healthy people across ages. Sample-barcoded 5' priming and a J-beta primer mix drove a second PCR of about 6 to 11 cycles. TCRdb ran MiXCR on the 5' RACE reads and lists one entry per CDR3 protein. This repertoire shows some 1.5 million distinct CDR3 sequences, roughly 43% found once; its top ten account for approximately 4.1%. What was sequenced was blood. The source of these receptors is a woman aged 18-29 years in good health.

This clonotype was seen only a few times. The chain has TRBV20-1 and TRBJ2-1; D is perhaps TRBD2 (6 bases). This CDR3 region has 12 residues. From germline, CDR1 is DFQATT and CDR2 SNEGSKA (reference sequence). Trimming removed 5 bases from V and 10 bases from J, with 15 bases in between. The CDR3 nucleotides are TGCAGTGCTCCAGGGACTGCAGTGGAGCAGTTCTTC. Protein product: CSAPGTAVEQFF.

This clonotype was seen more than once but under ten times. V gene TRBV7-6 combines with J gene TRBJ2-7; D not certain. Trimming removed 3 bases from V and 3 bases from J, with 12 bases in between. Per germline, CDR1 SGHVS and CDR2 FNYEAQ. This CDR3 is 14 amino acids long. As DNA, the CDR3 is TGTGCCAGCAGCTTGGACCCTTCTGGCTACGAGCAGTACTTC. Its protein is CASSLDPSGYEQYF.

This sequence joins TRBV12-3 or TRBV12-4 and TRBJ1-5, with 7 bases lining up with TRBD1. This CDR3 has 17 residues. The V and J ends lost 3 bases and 0 bases, in that order; junction bases with no gene match: 8. The CDR3 DNA reads as TGTGCCAGCAGTTTTGTAGTAGGGGGCTATAGCAATCAGCCCCAGCATTTT. It specifies CASSFVVGGYSNQPQHF.

This clonotype appeared many times. V is TRBV3-1 and J is TRBJ2-1; no clear D gene. This CDR3 is 13 amino acids long. V lost 1 base and J lost 6, with 7 bases in between. Germline assignment: CDR1 LGHDT and CDR2 YNNKEL (reference sequence). The CDR3 loop reads CASSQATLNEQFF. The CDR3 coding sequence is TGTGCCAGCAGCCAAGCGACCCTCAATGAGCAGTTCTTC.

This chain connects TRBV4-3 to TRBJ1-2, with TRBD1 identical over 7 bases. The trim removed 2 bases at V and 0 bases at J, leaving 6 bases unmatched. The CDR3 sequence is 16 residues long. From germline, CDR1 is LGHNA and CDR2 YSLEER. Here the CDR3 DNA reads TGCGCCAGCAGCCAACAAGTAGGGACAGCTAACTATGGCTACACCTTC. It specifies CASSQQVGTANYGYTF.

The chain joins TRBV20-1 to TRBJ1-1; D gene unclear. Germline V gene sequence: CDR1 DFQATT, CDR2 SNEGSKA (reference sequence). V dropped 3 bases and J dropped 4 bases, with 12 bases sitting between them. The CDR3 runs 13 residues. The chain's CDR3 is CSARIVMSTEAFF. CDR3 DNA: TGCAGTGCTAGGATAGTCATGAGCACTGAAGCTTTCTTT.

The table lists this clonotype with a few counts. The J gene is TRBJ2-2, the V gene TRBV4-1, with TRBD2 matching 7 bases. Germline CDR1 is MGHRA and CDR2 is YSYEKL. The V and J ends lost 1 base and 3 bases, in that order; junction bases with no gene match: 11. The CDR3 totals 18 residues. The CDR3 loop is CASSQVPAGRPDTGELFF. CDR3 sequence (DNA): TGCGCCAGCAGCCAAGTTCCAGCGGGGAGGCCCGACACCGGGGAGCTGTTTTTT.

The V call is TRBV20-1, the J call TRBJ1-2; 7 bases are a match to TRBD1. This CDR3 region has 15 residues. V was pared by 0 bases and J by 2 bases, with 6 bases of the junction left unmatched. Germline CDR1 and CDR2: DFQATT and SNEGSKA (reference sequence). The DNA of the CDR3 is TGCAGTGCTAGAGAACGGGCGACAGGGAACTATGGCTACACCTTC. It yields the protein CSARERATGNYGYTF.